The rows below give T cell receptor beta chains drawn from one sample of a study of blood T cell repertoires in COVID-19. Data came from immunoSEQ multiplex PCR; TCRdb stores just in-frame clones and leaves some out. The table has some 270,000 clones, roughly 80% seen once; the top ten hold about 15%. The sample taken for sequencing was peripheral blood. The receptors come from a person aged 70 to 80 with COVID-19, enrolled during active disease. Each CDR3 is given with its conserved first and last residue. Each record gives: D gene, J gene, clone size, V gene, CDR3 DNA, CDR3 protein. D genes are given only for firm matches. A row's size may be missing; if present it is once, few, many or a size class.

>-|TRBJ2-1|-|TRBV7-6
TGTGCCAGCAGCTCCTGGACAGACAATGAGCAGTTCTTC
CASSSWTDNEQFF
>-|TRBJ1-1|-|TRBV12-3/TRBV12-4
TGTGCCAGCAGGATACAGGGGAACACTGAAGCTTTCTTT
CASRIQGNTEAFF
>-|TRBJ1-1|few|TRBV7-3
TGTGCCAGCAGCCCCAGTGGCTCTGAAGCTTTCTTT
CASSPSGSEAFF
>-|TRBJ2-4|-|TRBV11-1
TGTGCCAGCAGCTTAGCCCAGGGGATAGCCAAAAACATTCAGTACTTC
CASSLAQGIAKNIQYF
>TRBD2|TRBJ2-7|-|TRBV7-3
TGTGCCAGCAGCTCCAGCGGGGGGGCCGTCGAGCAGTACTTC
CASSSSGGAVEQYF
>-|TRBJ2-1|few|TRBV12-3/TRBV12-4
TGTGCCAGCAGTTATTTAGAGCAGTTCTTC
CASSYLEQFF
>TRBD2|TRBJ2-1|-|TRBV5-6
TGTGCCAGCAGCTCAACCCCTCTAGCGGGGGCCAACAATGAGCAGTTCTTC
CASSSTPLAGANNEQFF
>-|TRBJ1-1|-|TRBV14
TGTGCCAGCAGCCTACAGGCATTGAACACTGAAGCTTTCTTT
CASSLQALNTEAFF
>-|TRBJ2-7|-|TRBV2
TGTGCCAGCAGTGAAGCGCACACCCCCCAGGGCGAGCAGTACTTC
CASSEAHTPQGEQYF
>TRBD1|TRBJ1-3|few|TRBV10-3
TGTGCCATCAGTGAAAGGACAGGGGCCTCTGGAAACACCATATATTTT
CAISERTGASGNTIYF
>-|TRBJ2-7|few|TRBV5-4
TGTGCCAGCAGCTTGGTTTTAGCTAGTGGCGACGAGCAGTACTTC
CASSLVLASGDEQYF
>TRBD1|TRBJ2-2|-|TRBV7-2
TGTGCCAGCAGCATGAGGACAGGGAGGACCGGGGAGCTGTTTTTT
CASSMRTGRTGELFF
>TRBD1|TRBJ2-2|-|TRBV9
TGTGCCAGCAGCGTTTGGGACAGGGGGACCGGGGAGCTGTTTTTT
CASSVWDRGTGELFF
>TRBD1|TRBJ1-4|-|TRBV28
TGTGCCAGCACTTCGGGACAGGGTTTGGCCCCGGGTTTT
CASTSGQGLAPGF
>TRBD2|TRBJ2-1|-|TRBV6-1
TGTGCCAGCAGTGAGAACAGAGCGGGGGGATACAATGAGCAGTTCTTC
CASSENRAGGYNEQFF
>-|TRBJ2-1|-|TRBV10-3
TGTGCCCTTAGACTAGTCCCCAATGAGCAGTTCTTC
CALRLVPNEQFF
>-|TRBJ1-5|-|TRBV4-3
TGCGCCAGCAGCCACGGGACAAACGATCAGCCCCAGCATTTT
CASSHGTNDQPQHF
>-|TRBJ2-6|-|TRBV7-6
TGTGCCAGCAGCGGTTCGGCTGGGGCCAACGTCCTGACTTTC
CASSGSAGANVLTF
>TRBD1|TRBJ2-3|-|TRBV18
TGTGCCAGCTCACCATCGGGACAGAGCACAGATACGCAGTATTTT
CASSPSGQSTDTQYF
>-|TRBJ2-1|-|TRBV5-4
TGTGCCAGCAGCCCGGAGGGTCGAGGAAAAAGAACATACAATGAGCAGTTCTTC
CASSPEGRGKRTYNEQFF
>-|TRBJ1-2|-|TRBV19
TGTGCCAGTAGTATAATAGCAGAGAACTATGGCTACACCTTC
CASSIIAENYGYTF
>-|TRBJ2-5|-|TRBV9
TGTGCCAGCAGCGCGCAGGGTGGGCGGGAGACCCAGTACTTC
CASSAQGGRETQYF
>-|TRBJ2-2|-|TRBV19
TGTGCCAGTAGCGGGACAGGGAATCTAGCGGGAATGGACGGGGAGCTGTTTTTT
CASSGTGNLAGMDGELFF
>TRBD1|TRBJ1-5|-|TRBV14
TGTGCCAGCGCAACGACAGGGGGCCAGCCCCAGCATTTT
CASATTGGQPQHF
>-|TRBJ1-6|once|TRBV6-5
TGTGCCAGCAGTCTGGTCGGAGGGGCCCTCCACTTT
CASSLVGGALHF
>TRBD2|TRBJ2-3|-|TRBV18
TGTGCCAGCTCACCGACTAGCGGGAGTTGGGATACGCAGTATTTT
CASSPTSGSWDTQYF
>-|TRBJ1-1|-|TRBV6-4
TGTGCCAGCAGTGGAGGGAAGAACACTGAAGCTTTCTTT
CASSGGKNTEAFF
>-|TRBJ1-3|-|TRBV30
TGTGCCTGGACACGCAGGTCACTCGGAAACACCATATATTTT
CAWTRRSLGNTIYF
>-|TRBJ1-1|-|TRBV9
TGTGCCAGCAGCGTAGGGGCGGGCACTGAAGCTTTCTTT
CASSVGAGTEAFF
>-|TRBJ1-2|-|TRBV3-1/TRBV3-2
TGTGCCAGCAGCCGCAGGGGCAACTATGGCTACACCTTC
CASSRRGNYGYTF
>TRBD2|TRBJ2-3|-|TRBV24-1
TGTGCCACCCGGGGACTAGCCAAGAGCACAGATACGCAGTATTTT
CATRGLAKSTDTQYF
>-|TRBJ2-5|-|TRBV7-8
TGTGCCAGCAGTAATCGGCAGGGGTTTTCGGAGACCCAGTACTTC
CASSNRQGFSETQYF
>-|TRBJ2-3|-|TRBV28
TGTGCCAGCAGTTTCGGCAGAGGCGATACGCAGTATTTT
CASSFGRGDTQYF
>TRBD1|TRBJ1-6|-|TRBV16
TGTGCCAGCAGCCGCGGACAGGGGGCCTCTTTACCCCTCCACTTT
CASSRGQGASLPLHF
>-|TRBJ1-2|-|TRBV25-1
TGTGCCAGCAGTGAATTCAGGGAGGGAGGCTACACCTTC
CASSEFREGGYTF
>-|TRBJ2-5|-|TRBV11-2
TGTGCCAGCAGCCGGGACGGGGGCCCGGGGGGGACCCAGTACTTC
CASSRDGGPGGTQYF
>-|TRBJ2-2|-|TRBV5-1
TGCGCCAGCTCCCTTCAGGTTGGAGGGAACACCGGGGAGCTGTTTTTT
CASSLQVGGNTGELFF
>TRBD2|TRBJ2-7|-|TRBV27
TGTGCCAGCAGTAACCGGGGGGAGAGGCACTTC
CASSNRGERHF
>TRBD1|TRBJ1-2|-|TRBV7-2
TGTGCCAGCACCCTTAGCAGACAGGGCGACGGCTACACCTTC
CASTLSRQGDGYTF
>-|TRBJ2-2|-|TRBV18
TGTGCCAGCTCACCACCGGCGGGGCACACCGGGGAGCTGTTTTTT
CASSPPAGHTGELFF
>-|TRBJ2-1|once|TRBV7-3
TGTGCCAGCGGCAGTAATGAGCAGTTCTTC
CASGSNEQFF
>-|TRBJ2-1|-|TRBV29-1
TGCAGCGTGGACACCACAGGGCTCTCCTACAATGAGCAGTTCTTC
CSVDTTGLSYNEQFF
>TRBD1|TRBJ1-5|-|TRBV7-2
TGTGCCAGCAGTTCAACAGGGGCCTGGGATCAGCCCCAGCATTTT
CASSSTGAWDQPQHF
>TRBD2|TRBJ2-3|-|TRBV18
TGTGCCAGCTCATCGAGGACTAGCGGGGGAACAGATACGCAGTATTTT
CASSSRTSGGTDTQYF
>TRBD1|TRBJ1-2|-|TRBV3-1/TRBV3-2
TGTGCCAGCAGCCAGAGGACAGGGGCTGTTGGCTACACCTTC
CASSQRTGAVGYTF
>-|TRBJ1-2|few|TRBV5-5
TGTGCCAGCAGCCAAATGAATCGGGGAACCTATGGCTACACCTTC
CASSQMNRGTYGYTF
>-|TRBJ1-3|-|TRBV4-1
TGCGCCAGCAGCCAAAGATTTAGCTCTGGAAACACCATATATTTT
CASSQRFSSGNTIYF
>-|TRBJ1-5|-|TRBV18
TGTGCCAGCTCTCCTCAGACAGGATGGCATCAGCCCCAGCATTTT
CASSPQTGWHQPQHF
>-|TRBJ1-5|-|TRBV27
TGTGCCAGCAGTAAAGATCAGGGATTCAATCAGCCCCAGCATTTT
CASSKDQGFNQPQHF
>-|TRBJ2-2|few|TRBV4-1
TGCGCCAGCAGCCAAATCCTTCTCAGGCCCACCGGGGAGCTGTTTTTT
CASSQILLRPTGELFF
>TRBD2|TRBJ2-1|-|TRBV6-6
TGTGCCAGCTGGCAGACTAGCGGGGCCTACAATGAGCAGTTCTTC
CASWQTSGAYNEQFF
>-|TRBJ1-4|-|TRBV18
TGTGCCAGCTCACCACCTTTACAGGGCTGGGCGAATCGGGAAAAACTGTTTTTT
CASSPPLQGWANREKLFF
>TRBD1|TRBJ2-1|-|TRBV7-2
TGTGCCAGCAGCTCTCCCGGGACAGGGCGCTACAATGAGCAGTTCTTC
CASSSPGTGRYNEQFF
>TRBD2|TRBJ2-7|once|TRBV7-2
TGTGCCAGCAGCCCTTCCGGGACTAGTAACTACGAGCAGTACTTC
CASSPSGTSNYEQYF
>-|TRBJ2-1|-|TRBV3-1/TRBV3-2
TGTGCCAGCAGCCAAGATTCAGGGTACAATGAGCAGTTCTTC
CASSQDSGYNEQFF
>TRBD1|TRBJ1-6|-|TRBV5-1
TGCGCCAGCAGCTCGATGACAGGGGGAAGTTCACCCCTCCACTTT
CASSSMTGGSSPLHF